This TCR beta chain was found in a study of blood T cell repertoires in COVID-19. Turning to the study itself: Both acute and convalescent COVID-19 samples were obtained from the United States, Italy and Spain. The cDNA or gDNA used as material had been derived from T cells, B-cell-depleted T cells, or PBMCs.

In the original workflow: Amplifying reference gene primers gave estimates of nucleated cell counts. Profiling relied on immunoSEQ multiplex PCR, and the TCRdb table lists in-frame clones only, not all of them. The V and J calls and the clone size are those of that table, but D and trimming were determined from the DNA. The sample has 200,000 to 250,000 clones, roughly four fifths seen once. The CDR3 is 14 residues long. Trimming cost V 3 bases and J 5 bases; bases outside gene matches: 5. Looked up from germline, CDR1 is SGHNT and CDR2 is YYREEE (reference sequence). This clonotype originated in a woman aged 55 to 70 with acute or convalescent COVID-19. Sequenced sample: peripheral blood. V usage is TRBV5-4 and J usage is TRBJ2-7, with TRBD1 matching 10 bases. The CDR3 loop is CASSSLTGGHEQYF. The DNA of the CDR3 is TGTGCCAGCAGCTCCCTGACAGGGGGCCACGAGCAGTACTTC.